This record covers a single TCR beta chain. A Seattle source enrolled patients during active infection and followed them longitudinally. This record belongs to a study of blood T cell repertoires in COVID-19. Assay: immunoSEQ multiplex PCR; the TCRdb copy retains only in-frame clones and omits some. The sample includes 350,000 or so clones, approximately 89% of them seen just once. The CDR3 runs to 13 residues. Germline CDR1 is SGHRS and CDR2 is YFSETQ. V was clipped by 4 bases and J by 1 base, with 8 bases between them. The gene calls are TRBV5-1 and TRBJ2-5, with D possibly being TRBD2 (5 bases). The specimen sequenced was peripheral blood. The receptor's source is a woman aged 60-70 years with COVID-19, enrolled during active disease. CDR3 region: CASSAGLQETQYF. CDR3 nucleotide sequence: TGCGCCAGCAGCGCCGGACTCCAAGAGACCCAGTACTTC.